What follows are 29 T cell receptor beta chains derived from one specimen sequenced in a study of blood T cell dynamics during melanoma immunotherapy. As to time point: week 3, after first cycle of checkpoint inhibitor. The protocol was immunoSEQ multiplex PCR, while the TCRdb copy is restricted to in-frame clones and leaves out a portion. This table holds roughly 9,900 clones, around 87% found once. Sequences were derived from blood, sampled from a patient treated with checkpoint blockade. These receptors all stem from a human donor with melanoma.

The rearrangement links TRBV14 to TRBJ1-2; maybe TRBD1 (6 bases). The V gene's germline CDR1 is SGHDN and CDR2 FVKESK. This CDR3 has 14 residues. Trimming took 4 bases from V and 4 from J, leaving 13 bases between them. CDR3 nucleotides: TGTGCCAGCAGCCGAGGACAGCGAGGCTATGGCTACACCTTC. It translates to CASSRGQRGYGYTF.

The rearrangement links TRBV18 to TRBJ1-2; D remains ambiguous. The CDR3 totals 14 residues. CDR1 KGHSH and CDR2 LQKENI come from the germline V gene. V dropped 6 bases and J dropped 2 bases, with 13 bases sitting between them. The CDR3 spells CASSPLQKNYGYTF. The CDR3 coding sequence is TGTGCCAGCTCTCCTTTACAGAAAAACTATGGCTACACCTTC. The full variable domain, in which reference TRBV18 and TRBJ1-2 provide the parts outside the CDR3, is NAGVMQNPRHLVRRRGQEARLRCSPMKGHSHVYWYRQLPEEGLKFMVYLQKENIIDESGMPKERFSAEFPKEGPSILRIQQVVRGDSAAYFCASSPLQKNYGYTFGSGTRLTVV.

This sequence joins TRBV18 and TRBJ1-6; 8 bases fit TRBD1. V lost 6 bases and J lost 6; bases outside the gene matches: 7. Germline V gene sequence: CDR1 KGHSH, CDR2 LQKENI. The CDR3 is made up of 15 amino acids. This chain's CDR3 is CASSEQGGLNSPLHF. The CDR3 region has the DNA TGTGCCAGCTCGGAACAGGGGGGACTTAATTCACCCCTCCACTTT.

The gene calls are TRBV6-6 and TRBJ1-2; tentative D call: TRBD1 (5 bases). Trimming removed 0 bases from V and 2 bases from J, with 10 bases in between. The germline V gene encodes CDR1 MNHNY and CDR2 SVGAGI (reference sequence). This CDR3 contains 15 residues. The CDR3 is CASSYSRGRNYGYTF. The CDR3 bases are TGTGCCAGCAGTTACTCTCGGGGACGCAACTATGGCTACACCTTC.

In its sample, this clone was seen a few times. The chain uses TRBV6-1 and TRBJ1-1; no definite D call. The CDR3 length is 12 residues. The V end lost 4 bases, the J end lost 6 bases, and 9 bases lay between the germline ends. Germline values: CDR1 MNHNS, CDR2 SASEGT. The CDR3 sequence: CASSAWTAEAFF. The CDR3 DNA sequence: TGTGCCAGCAGTGCGTGGACGGCTGAAGCTTTCTTT.

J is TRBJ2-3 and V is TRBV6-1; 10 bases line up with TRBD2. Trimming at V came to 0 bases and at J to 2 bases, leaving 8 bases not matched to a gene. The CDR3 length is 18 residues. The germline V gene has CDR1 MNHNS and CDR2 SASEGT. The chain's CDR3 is CASSEARKAGGTTDTQYF. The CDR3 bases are TGTGCCAGCAGTGAAGCCCGAAAAGCGGGGGGGACCACAGATACGCAGTATTTT.

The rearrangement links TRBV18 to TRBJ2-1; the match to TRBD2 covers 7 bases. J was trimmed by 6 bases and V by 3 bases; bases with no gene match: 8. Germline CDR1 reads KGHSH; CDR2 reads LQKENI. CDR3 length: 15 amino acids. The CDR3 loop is CASSPQSPGGNEQFF. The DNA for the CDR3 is TGTGCCAGCTCACCCCAAAGTCCGGGGGGCAATGAGCAGTTCTTC.

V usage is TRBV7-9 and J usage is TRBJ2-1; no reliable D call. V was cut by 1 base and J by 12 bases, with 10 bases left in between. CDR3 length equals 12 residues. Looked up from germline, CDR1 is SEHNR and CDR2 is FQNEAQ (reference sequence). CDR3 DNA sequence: TGTGCCAGCAGCTTAGAAGAGGTTGGGCAGTTCTTC. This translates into CASSLEEVGQFF.

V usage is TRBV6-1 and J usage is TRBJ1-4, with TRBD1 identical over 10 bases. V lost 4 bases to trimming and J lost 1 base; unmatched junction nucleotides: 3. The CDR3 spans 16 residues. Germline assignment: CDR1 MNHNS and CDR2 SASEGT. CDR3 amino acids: CASSGQGAGTNEKLFF. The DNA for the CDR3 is TGTGCCAGCAGTGGACAGGGGGCGGGAACTAATGAAAAACTGTTTTTT.

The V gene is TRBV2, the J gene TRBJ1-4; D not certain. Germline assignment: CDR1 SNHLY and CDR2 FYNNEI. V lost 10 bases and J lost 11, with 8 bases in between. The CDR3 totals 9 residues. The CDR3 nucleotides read TGTGCCAACCTGTGGAAACTGTTTTTT. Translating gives CANLWKLFF.

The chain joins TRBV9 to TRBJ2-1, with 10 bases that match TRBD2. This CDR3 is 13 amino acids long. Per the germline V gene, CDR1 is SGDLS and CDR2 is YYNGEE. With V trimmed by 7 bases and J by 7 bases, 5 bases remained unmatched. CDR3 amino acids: CASGSGGVNEQFF. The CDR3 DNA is TGTGCCAGCGGGAGCGGGGGGGTGAATGAGCAGTTCTTC.

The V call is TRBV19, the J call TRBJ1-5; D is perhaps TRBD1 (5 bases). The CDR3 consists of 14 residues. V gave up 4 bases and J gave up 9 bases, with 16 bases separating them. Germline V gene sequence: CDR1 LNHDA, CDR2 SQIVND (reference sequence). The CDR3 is CASSTGTGYGPQHF. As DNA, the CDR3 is TGTGCCAGTAGTACGGGGACCGGGTACGGGCCCCAGCATTTT. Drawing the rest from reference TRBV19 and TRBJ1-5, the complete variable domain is DGGITQSPKYLFRKEGQNVTLSCEQNLNHDAMYWYRQDPGQGLRLIYYSQIVNDFQKGDIAEGYSVSREKKESFPLTVTSAQKNPTAFYLCASSTGTGYGPQHFGDGTRLSIL.

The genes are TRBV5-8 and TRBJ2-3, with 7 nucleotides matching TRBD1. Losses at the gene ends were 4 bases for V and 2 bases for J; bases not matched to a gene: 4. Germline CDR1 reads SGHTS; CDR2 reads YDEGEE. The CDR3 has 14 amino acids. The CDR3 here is CASSPGTATDTQYF. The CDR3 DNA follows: TGTGCCAGCAGCCCCGGGACAGCCACAGATACGCAGTATTTT.

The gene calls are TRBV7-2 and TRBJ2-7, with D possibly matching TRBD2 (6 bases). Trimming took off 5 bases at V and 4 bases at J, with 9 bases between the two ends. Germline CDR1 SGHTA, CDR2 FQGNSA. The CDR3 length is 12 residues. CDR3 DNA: TGTGCCAGCAGCCCGGCGGGGTACGAGCAGTACTTC. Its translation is CASSPAGYEQYF.

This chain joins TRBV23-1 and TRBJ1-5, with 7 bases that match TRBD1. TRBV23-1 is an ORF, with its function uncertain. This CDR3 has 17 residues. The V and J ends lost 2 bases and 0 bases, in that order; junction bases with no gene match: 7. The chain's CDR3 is CASSQRQGRASNQPQHF. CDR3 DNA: TGCGCCAGCAGTCAAAGACAGGGTAGGGCTAGCAATCAGCCCCAGCATTTT.

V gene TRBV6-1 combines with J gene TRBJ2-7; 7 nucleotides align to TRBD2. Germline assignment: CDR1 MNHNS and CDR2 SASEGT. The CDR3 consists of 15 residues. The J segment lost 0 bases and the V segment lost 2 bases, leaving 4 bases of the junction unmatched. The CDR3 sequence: CASSEWEGGSYEQYV. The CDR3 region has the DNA TGTGCCAGCAGTGAATGGGAGGGTGGCTCCTACGAGCAGTACGTC.

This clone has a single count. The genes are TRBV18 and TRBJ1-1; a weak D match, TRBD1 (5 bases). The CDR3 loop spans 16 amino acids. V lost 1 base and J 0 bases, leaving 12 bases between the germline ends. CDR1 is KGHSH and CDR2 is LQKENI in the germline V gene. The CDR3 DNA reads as TGTGCCAGCTCACCACAGGCAGGGACCATGAACACTGAAGCTTTCTTT. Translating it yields CASSPQAGTMNTEAFF.

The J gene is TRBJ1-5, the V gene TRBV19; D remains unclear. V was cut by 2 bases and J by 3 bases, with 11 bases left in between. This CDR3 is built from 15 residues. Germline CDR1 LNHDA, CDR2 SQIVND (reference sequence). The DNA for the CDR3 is TGTGCCAGTAGTATATGGGAGGGCCCCAATCAGCCCCAGCATTTT. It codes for CASSIWEGPNQPQHF.

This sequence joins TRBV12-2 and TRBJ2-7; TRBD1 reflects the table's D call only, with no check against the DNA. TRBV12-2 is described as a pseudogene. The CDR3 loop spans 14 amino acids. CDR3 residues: CASRPTETVYEQYV. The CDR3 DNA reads TGTGCAAGTCGCCCTACAGAGACAGTCTACGAGCAGTACGTC.

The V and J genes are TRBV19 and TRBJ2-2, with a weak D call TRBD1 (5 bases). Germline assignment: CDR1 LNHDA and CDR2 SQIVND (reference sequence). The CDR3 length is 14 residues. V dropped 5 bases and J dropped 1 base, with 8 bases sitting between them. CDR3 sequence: CASSDSLNTGELFF. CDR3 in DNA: TGTGCCAGTAGTGACAGCCTGAACACCGGGGAGCTGTTTTTT.

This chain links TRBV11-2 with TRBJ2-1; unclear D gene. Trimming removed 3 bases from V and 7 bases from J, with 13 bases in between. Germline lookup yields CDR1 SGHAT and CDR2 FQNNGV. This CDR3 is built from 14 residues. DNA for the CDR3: TGTGCCAGCAGCTTGGGCCAGGCCGGGAATGAGCAGTTCTTC. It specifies CASSLGQAGNEQFF. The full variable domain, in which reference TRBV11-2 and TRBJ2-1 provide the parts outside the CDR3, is EAGVAQSPRYKIIEKRQSVAFWCNPISGHATLYWYQQILGQGPKLLIQFQNNGVVDDSQLPKDRFSAERLKGVDSTLKIQPAKLEDSAVYLCASSLGQAGNEQFFGPGTRLTVL.

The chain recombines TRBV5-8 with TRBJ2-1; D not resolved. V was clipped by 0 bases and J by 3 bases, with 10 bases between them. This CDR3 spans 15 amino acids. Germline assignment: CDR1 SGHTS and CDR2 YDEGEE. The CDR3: CASSLDFAGYNEQFF. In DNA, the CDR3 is TGTGCCAGCAGCTTGGACTTCGCCGGCTACAATGAGCAGTTCTTC.

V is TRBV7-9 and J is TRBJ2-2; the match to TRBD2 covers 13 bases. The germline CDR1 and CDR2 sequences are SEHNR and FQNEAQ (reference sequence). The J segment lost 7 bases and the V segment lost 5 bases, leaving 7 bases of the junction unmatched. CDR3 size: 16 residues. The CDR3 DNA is TGTGCCAGCAGCATACTAGCGGGGGGGCCAAGCGGGGAGCTGTTTTTT. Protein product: CASSILAGGPSGELFF. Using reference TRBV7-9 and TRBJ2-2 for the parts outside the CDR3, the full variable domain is DTGVSQNPRHKITKRGQNVTFRCDPISEHNRLYWYRQTLGQGPEFLTYFQNEAQLEKSRLLSDRFSAERPKGSFSTLEIQRTEQGDSAMYLCASSILAGGPSGELFFGEGSRLTVL.

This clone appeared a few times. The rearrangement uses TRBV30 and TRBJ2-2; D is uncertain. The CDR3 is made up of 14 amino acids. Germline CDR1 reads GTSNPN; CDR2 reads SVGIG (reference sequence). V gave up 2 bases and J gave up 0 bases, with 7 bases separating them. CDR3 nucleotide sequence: TGTGCCTGGAGTTGGAGCTCGAACACCGGGGAGCTGTTTTTT. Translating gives CAWSWSSNTGELFF.

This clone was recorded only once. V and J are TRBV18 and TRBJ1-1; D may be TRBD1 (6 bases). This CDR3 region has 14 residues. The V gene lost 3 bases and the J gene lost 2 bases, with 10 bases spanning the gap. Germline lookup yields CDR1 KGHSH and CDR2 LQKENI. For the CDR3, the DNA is TGTGCCAGCTCACCGGGGGGCCGTAACACTGAAGCTTTCTTT. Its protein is CASSPGGRNTEAFF.

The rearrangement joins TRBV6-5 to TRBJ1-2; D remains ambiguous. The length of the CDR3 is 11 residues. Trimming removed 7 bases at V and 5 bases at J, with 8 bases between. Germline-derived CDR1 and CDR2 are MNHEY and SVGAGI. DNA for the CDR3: TGTGCCAGCATGTGGGAGTATGGCTACACCTTC. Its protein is CASMWEYGYTF.

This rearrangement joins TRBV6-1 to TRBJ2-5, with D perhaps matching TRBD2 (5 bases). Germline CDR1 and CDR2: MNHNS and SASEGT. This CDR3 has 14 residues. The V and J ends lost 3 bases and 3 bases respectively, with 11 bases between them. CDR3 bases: TGTGCCAGCAGTGAGGGGAGTCTAAAAGAGACCCAGTACTTC. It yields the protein CASSEGSLKETQYF.

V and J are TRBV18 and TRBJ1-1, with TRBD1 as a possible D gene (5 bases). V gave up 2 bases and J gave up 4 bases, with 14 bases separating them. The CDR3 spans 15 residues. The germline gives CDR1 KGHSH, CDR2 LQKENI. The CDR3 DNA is TGTGCCAGCTCACCAATGGGGGGGGGTGGCACTGAAGCTTTCTTT. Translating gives CASSPMGGGGTEAFF.

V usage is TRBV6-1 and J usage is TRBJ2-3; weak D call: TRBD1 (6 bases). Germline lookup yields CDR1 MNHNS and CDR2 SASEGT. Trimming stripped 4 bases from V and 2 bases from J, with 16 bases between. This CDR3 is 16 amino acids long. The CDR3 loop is CASSGRTARSTDTQYF. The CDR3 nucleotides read TGTGCCAGCAGTGGACGGACAGCGAGGTCCACAGATACGCAGTATTTT.